Presented here are 2 T cell receptor beta chains from one specimen sequenced in a study of vaccination effects on CD4 cells after COVID-19. Pools of viral peptides were used by the ViraFEST assay to expand antigen-specific CD4+ T cells ahead of sequencing. It was after more than nine days of culture that CD4+ T cells were isolated. Testing of the vaccine recipients showed negative nucleocapsid antibodies and no prior SARS-CoV-2 infection. Measured with immunoSEQ multiplex PCR; TCRdb has only the in-frame clones, and not every one. In the table there are roughly 50,000 clones, roughly 73% of which are singletons. These receptors' targets are unknown. The source material was CD4+ T cells from PBMCs cultured with HCoV-OC43 spike peptides, sampled before COVID-19 vaccination. The subset denotes: HCoV-OC43 spike overlapping peptide pool stimulation. The receptors shown here come from a human donor who received a COVID-19 vaccine.

This sequence joins TRBV7-2 and TRBJ1-6; the D gene is possibly TRBD1 (5 bases). Germline V gives CDR1 SGHTA, CDR2 FQGNSA. The CDR3 spans 15 residues. The V end lost 5 bases, the J end lost 8 bases, and 16 bases lay between the germline ends. The CDR3 protein is CASSRWRGGDSPLHF. DNA for the CDR3: TGTGCCAGCAGCCGCTGGAGGGGAGGGGATTCACCCCTCCACTTT.

DNA of the CDR3: TGCGCCAGCAGCACGACAGGGGGAACTGAAGCTTTCTTT. Its translation: CASSTTGGTEAFF. The rearrangement joins TRBV5-1 to TRBJ1-1; 9 bases map to TRBD1. Looked up from germline, CDR1 is SGHRS and CDR2 is YFSETQ. The ends lost 4 bases at V and 5 bases at J; junction bases unmatched: 3. The CDR3 runs 13 residues. Looking up the rest from reference TRBV5-1 and TRBJ1-1 gives the full variable domain: KAGVTQTPRYLIKTRGQQVTLSCSPISGHRSVSWYQQTPGQGLQFLFEYFSETQRNKGNFPGRFSGRQFSNSRSEMNVSTLELGDSALYLCASSTTGGTEAFFGQGTRLTVV.